Following are 3 T cell receptor beta chains from one sample sequenced in a study of cytomegalovirus exposure and HLA in healthy donors. The PCR employed 60 Vbeta primers together with 13 Jbeta primers. The table came from immunoSEQ multiplex PCR; TCRdb's copy has only in-frame clones and leaves some out. In the table there are some 130,000 clones, just under 80% of which are singletons. Sequencing input: PBMCs. These receptors all stem from a young man in good health.

The genes are TRBV6-6 and TRBJ2-7; D ambiguous. Germline CDR1 and CDR2: MNHNY and SVGAGI (reference sequence). V lost 8 bases to trimming and J lost 3 bases, with 14 bases between them. The CDR3 sequence is 13 residues long. The CDR3 nucleotides are TGTGCCAGCCGCGGCGGAGAGGTCTACGAGCAGTACTTC. It specifies CASRGGEVYEQYF.

The chain carries TRBV6-1 and TRBJ2-3, with TRBD2 identical over 9 bases. Germline V CDR1 and CDR2: MNHNS, SASEGT. Losses at the gene ends were 4 bases for V and 6 bases for J; bases not matched to a gene: 17. The length of the CDR3 is 18 residues. CDR3 region: CASSALQRVAGEADTQYF. CDR3 DNA: TGTGCCAGCAGTGCCCTCCAGAGGGTAGCGGGAGAGGCGGATACGCAGTATTTT.

The chain couples TRBV27 to TRBJ2-7; the match to TRBD2 covers 8 bases. Germline CDR1 MNHEY, CDR2 SMNVEV (reference sequence). With 5 bases clipped from V and 2 bases from J, the junction kept 2 bases outside the gene matches. The CDR3 consists of 13 residues. DNA of the CDR3: TGTGCCAGCAGTCTGACTAGCGCCTACGAGCAGTACTTC. Translated: CASSLTSAYEQYF.